Following are 28 T cell receptor beta chains from one sample sequenced in a study of blood T cell repertoires in COVID-19. Method: immunoSEQ multiplex PCR; TCRdb's copy keeps in-frame clones and lacks some. The sample has over 150,000 clones; more than 90% are singletons. What was sequenced was peripheral blood. The receptor source for this set is a man aged 45 to 65 with acute or convalescent COVID-19.

Only one count was recorded for this clone. V and J are TRBV4-3 and TRBJ1-5; D is uncertain. CDR3 length: 13 residues. Germline V gene sequence: CDR1 LGHNA, CDR2 YSLEER. V shed 0 bases and J shed 7 bases, with 7 bases lying between them. The CDR3 here is CASSQDSQQPQHF. In DNA, the CDR3 is TGCGCCAGCAGCCAAGATAGCCAGCAGCCCCAGCATTTT.

This clone occurred once. The genes are TRBV6-2 or TRBV6-3 and TRBJ1-5; the match to TRBD1 covers 8 bases. CDR1 MNHEY and CDR2 SVGEGT come from the germline V gene. This CDR3 comprises 15 residues. The J segment lost 2 bases and the V segment lost 6 bases, leaving 6 bases of the junction unmatched. CDR3 sequence reads: CASSFDRGGNQPQHF. CDR3 sequence (DNA): TGTGCCAGCAGCTTCGACAGGGGTGGCAATCAGCCCCAGCATTTT.

The rearrangement joins TRBV7-2 to TRBJ1-5; 7 bases map to TRBD1. Trimming removed 3 bases from V and 3 bases from J; junction bases left unmatched: 5. Germline CDR1 SGHTA, CDR2 FQGNSA. The CDR3 is 15 amino acids. The DNA of the CDR3 is TGTGCCAGCAGCTTCGGGACAGCAGTCAATCAGCCCCAGCATTTT. Encoded protein: CASSFGTAVNQPQHF.

The CDR3 protein is CASSTTVSGNTIYF. For the CDR3, the DNA is TGTGCCAGCAGTACCACAGTCTCTGGAAACACCATATATTTT. The chain carries TRBV28 and TRBJ1-3, with D unclear. This CDR3 is built from 14 residues. Germline CDR1 MDHEN, CDR2 SYDVKM. The V end was cut by 5 bases, the J end by 0 bases, with 8 bases between.

This clone was counted a single time. V and J are TRBV13 and TRBJ2-6, with 11 bases lining up with TRBD1. Germline V gene data show CDR1 as PRHDT and CDR2 as FYEKMQ (reference sequence). The CDR3 is 16 residues long. V gave up 6 bases and J gave up 0 bases; unmatched junction bases: 1. Here the CDR3 reads CASSGQGASGANVLTF. DNA of the CDR3: TGTGCCAGCAGTGGACAGGGGGCCTCTGGGGCCAACGTCCTGACTTTC. The whole variable domain, remainder taken from reference TRBV13 and TRBJ2-6, is AAGVIQSPRHLIKEKRETATLKCYPIPRHDTVYWYQQGPGQDPQFLISFYEKMQSDKGSIPDRFSAQQFSDYHSELNMSSLELGDSALYFCASSGQGASGANVLTFGAGSRLTVL.

The sample holds one count of this clone. The V and J genes are TRBV29-1 and TRBJ2-4; the D gene is possibly TRBD1 (6 bases). V was shortened by 7 bases and J by 3 bases, with 19 bases between the two germline ends. CDR1 SQVTM and CDR2 ANQGSEA come from the germline V gene. The CDR3 spans 15 residues. CDR3 bases: TGCAGCGCCGAACGGGCAGGGGTAGGCAAAAACATTCAGTACTTC. It translates to CSAERAGVGKNIQYF.

This clone was picked up a small number of times. J is TRBJ1-5 and V is TRBV7-2; D possibly corresponds to TRBD1 (6 bases). Trimming pared 6 bases from V and 3 bases from J, leaving 12 bases between. There are 14 residues in the CDR3. CDR1 is SGHTA, CDR2 FQGNSA, per germline. CDR3 nucleotide sequence: TGTGCCAGCAGTCTAGGGGGGGTCAATCAGCCCCAGCATTTT. This gives the protein CASSLGGVNQPQHF.

The chain couples TRBV7-3 to TRBJ2-1; 10 bases align to TRBD2. Germline lookup yields CDR1 SGHTA and CDR2 FQGTGA. There are 15 residues in the CDR3. V shed 0 bases and J 4 bases; nucleotides not matched to a gene: 0. The CDR3 coding sequence is TGTGCCAGCAGCTTAACAGCGGGGGGGTACAATGAGCAGTTCTTC. Translation: CASSLTAGGYNEQFF.

V gene TRBV7-2 combines with J gene TRBJ1-5; D remains unclear. The CDR3 length is 16 residues. CDR1 is SGHTA, CDR2 FQGNSA, per germline. V was pared by 0 bases and J by 2 bases, with 11 bases between. The CDR3, as DNA: TGTGCCAGCAGCTTAGCGTCCGGGTTCGGCAATCAGCCCCAGCATTTT. Translating it yields CASSLASGFGNQPQHF.

The chain employs TRBV28 and TRBJ1-5; 7 positions agree with TRBD1. The V segment lost 5 bases and the J segment 3 bases; nucleotides outside the gene matches: 7. This CDR3 has 15 amino acids. The germline V gene encodes CDR1 MDHEN and CDR2 SYDVKM. The CDR3 DNA sequence: TGTGCCAGCAGTCGCGGACAGGCTTACAATCAGCCCCAGCATTTT. Protein product: CASSRGQAYNQPQHF.

The V gene is TRBV2, the J gene TRBJ2-2, with D tentatively TRBD1 (7 bases). Trimming cost V 7 bases and J 4 bases, with 13 bases left between them. The CDR3 extends over 14 amino acids. CDR1 and CDR2 from the germline V gene are SNHLY and FYNNEI. The CDR3 nucleotides read TGTGCCAGCAAGGAGGGGGCCGGCACCGGGGAGCTGTTTTTT. This translates into CASKEGAGTGELFF.

V gene TRBV4-1 combines with J gene TRBJ2-1; 9 nucleotides match TRBD2. The V gene's germline CDR1 is MGHRA and CDR2 YSYEKL. V dropped 4 bases and J dropped 2; count of bases not matched to a gene: 9. This CDR3 is 17 amino acids long. CDR3 DNA: TGCGCCAGCAGCCCTCTGAATCTAGCGGGGACCTACAATGAGCAGTTCTTC. Its protein product is CASSPLNLAGTYNEQFF.

The CDR3 DNA is TGTGCCAGCAGCTTCCAGGGGGCCGTCACAGATACGCAGTATTTT. It encodes CASSFQGAVTDTQYF. This sequence joins TRBV5-4 and TRBJ2-3; the match to TRBD1 covers 8 bases. J was trimmed by 2 bases and V by 2 bases; bases with no gene match: 4. The germline V gene encodes CDR1 SGHNT and CDR2 YYREEE (reference sequence). The CDR3 length is 15 residues.

The genes are TRBV27 and TRBJ1-6; D is possibly TRBD1 (5 bases). The V end lost 5 bases, the J end lost 4 bases, and 9 bases lay between the germline ends. Germline CDR1 and CDR2: MNHEY and SMNVEV (reference sequence). The CDR3 runs 14 residues. The CDR3 DNA sequence: TGTGCCAGCAGTCCAGGGACTTATAATTCACCCCTCCACTTT. Protein sequence: CASSPGTYNSPLHF.

The V call is TRBV7-2, the J call TRBJ1-5, with D perhaps matching TRBD1 (6 bases). CDR3 size: 15 residues. V was cut by 2 bases and J by 5 bases, with 13 bases left in between. CDR1 and CDR2 (germline): SGHTA, FQGNSA. CDR3 nucleotide sequence: TGTGCCAGCAGCTTAAACGGACAGAGGTATCAGCCCCAGCATTTT. It yields the protein CASSLNGQRYQPQHF.

This clone has just one count. V and J are TRBV6-6 and TRBJ1-2, with D maybe TRBD1 (5 bases). Germline assignment: CDR1 MNHNY and CDR2 SVGAGI (reference sequence). The CDR3 contains 14 residues. V lost 5 bases and J lost 6, with 16 bases in between. The CDR3 sequence: CASSQGQGANGYTF. The CDR3 DNA sequence: TGTGCCAGCAGTCAAGGACAAGGTGCGAATGGCTACACCTTC.

In DNA form, the CDR3 reads TGTGCCAGCAGCCCCCGGACAGCAACCAACACTGAAGCTTTCTTT. Protein sequence: CASSPRTATNTEAFF. The V gene is TRBV7-2, the J gene TRBJ1-1, with D perhaps matching TRBD1 (6 bases). Germline lookup yields CDR1 SGHTA and CDR2 FQGNSA. The CDR3 has 15 residues. Trimming removed 5 bases at V and 2 bases at J, with 15 bases between.

The gene calls are TRBV20-1 and TRBJ1-2, with D maybe TRBD1 (6 bases). The CDR3 is 12 residues long. Deletions cut 4 bases from V and 4 bases from J, with 10 bases between. Germline lookup yields CDR1 DFQATT and CDR2 SNEGSKA (reference sequence). The CDR3 DNA reads as TGCAGTGCTACTGACAGGCTCTATGGCTACACCTTC. Encoded protein: CSATDRLYGYTF.

The rearrangement links TRBV30 to TRBJ2-2, with D maybe TRBD2 (7 bases). Germline CDR1 and CDR2: GTSNPN and SVGIG (reference sequence). Trimming took off 2 bases at V and 4 bases at J, with 14 bases between the two ends. The CDR3 spans 15 residues. The CDR3 DNA reads TGTGCCTGGAGTCCTTGGGGGGGCCTCACCGGGGAGCTGTTTTTT. Translation gives CAWSPWGGLTGELFF.

The chain employs TRBV5-1 and TRBJ2-1; 12 nucleotides line up with TRBD2. CDR3 size: 16 residues. J was trimmed by 5 bases and V by 0 bases; bases with no gene match: 3. CDR1 and CDR2 (germline): SGHRS, YFSETQ. DNA for the CDR3: TGCGCCAGCAGCTTGGGGGGGACTAGCGGGCACAATGAGCAGTTCTTC. Amino acids: CASSLGGTSGHNEQFF. Drawing the rest from reference TRBV5-1 and TRBJ2-1, the complete variable domain is KAGVTQTPRYLIKTRGQQVTLSCSPISGHRSVSWYQQTPGQGLQFLFEYFSETQRNKGNFPGRFSGRQFSNSRSEMNVSTLELGDSALYLCASSLGGTSGHNEQFFGPGTRLTVL.

The chain is built from TRBV19 and TRBJ1-1, with D perhaps TRBD1 (5 bases). CDR1 is LNHDA and CDR2 is SQIVND in the germline V gene (reference sequence). CDR3 length: 15 residues. V lost 1 base, J lost 0 bases, and 9 bases lay in between. The chain's CDR3 is CASSIGQGLNTEAFF. In nucleotides, the CDR3 is TGTGCCAGTAGTATAGGCCAGGGCCTGAACACTGAAGCTTTCTTT.

The chain couples TRBV30 to TRBJ2-7, with TRBD1 identical over 10 bases. The CDR3 consists of 14 residues. In germline, CDR1 is GTSNPN, CDR2 SVGIG (reference sequence). After removal of 1 base from V and 3 bases from J, the junction contained 3 bases not matched to a gene. Here the CDR3 reads CAWSGGQGSYEQYF. The CDR3 nucleotides read TGTGCCTGGAGTGGGGGACAGGGGAGCTACGAGCAGTACTTC.

The chain recombines TRBV7-9 with TRBJ2-5; 10 nucleotides line up with TRBD1. CDR3 size: 15 residues. Germline values: CDR1 SEHNR, CDR2 FQNEAQ (reference sequence). Germline trimming cut 4 bases from V and 5 bases from J; bases unmatched to any gene: 7. As DNA, the CDR3 is TGTGCCAGCAGCTGGGGGGACAGGGGTGGCGAGACCCAGTACTTC. Translation: CASSWGDRGGETQYF.

There are a few counts of this clone. The chain recombines TRBV11-3 with TRBJ2-2; D is possibly TRBD1 (6 bases). CDR1 and CDR2 (germline): SGHNT, YENEEA. V shed 5 bases and J shed 0 bases, with 10 bases lying between them. The CDR3 loop spans 15 amino acids. CDR3 coding DNA: TGTGCCAGCAGCGCCACAGGGCCGAACACCGGGGAGCTGTTTTTT. The encoded protein is CASSATGPNTGELFF.

V gene TRBV9 combines with J gene TRBJ2-3; TRBD2 aligns across 12 bases. Germline V gene data show CDR1 as SGDLS and CDR2 as YYNGEE. This CDR3 has 16 amino acids. V lost 0 bases, J lost 5 bases, and 4 bases stayed unmatched. This CDR3 reads CASSVGPSGRVDTQYF. The DNA for the CDR3 is TGTGCCAGCAGCGTAGGGCCTAGCGGGAGGGTAGATACGCAGTATTTT. The full variable domain, with the rest looked up from reference TRBV9 and TRBJ2-3, is DSGVTQTPKHLITATGQRVTLRCSPRSGDLSVYWYQQSLDQGLQFLIQYYNGEERAKGNILERFSAQQFPDLHSELNLSSLELGDSALYFCASSVGPSGRVDTQYFGPGTRLTVL.

This chain uses TRBV30 with TRBJ2-1; D is unresolved. Looked up from germline, CDR1 is GTSNPN and CDR2 is SVGIG (reference sequence). Trimming cost V 3 bases and J 0 bases, with 6 bases left between them. The CDR3 is made up of 13 amino acids. CDR3 region: CAWSRSSYNEQFF. In nucleotides, the CDR3 is TGTGCCTGGAGCCGGAGCTCCTACAATGAGCAGTTCTTC.

This chain uses TRBV13 with TRBJ2-1, with 8 bases matching TRBD1. The V gene end was trimmed by 9 bases and the J gene end by 7 bases; junction bases not matched to a gene: 11. CDR1 and CDR2 (germline): PRHDT, FYEKMQ (reference sequence). The CDR3 runs 14 residues. The CDR3 here is CASSTGGPSNEQFF. In nucleotides, the CDR3 is TGTGCCAGTAGCACAGGGGGTCCCTCAAATGAGCAGTTCTTC. The complete variable domain, with remaining parts taken from reference TRBV13 and TRBJ2-1, reads AAGVIQSPRHLIKEKRETATLKCYPIPRHDTVYWYQQGPGQDPQFLISFYEKMQSDKGSIPDRFSAQQFSDYHSELNMSSLELGDSALYFCASSTGGPSNEQFFGPGTRLTVL.

CDR3 coding DNA: TGTGCCACCAGTGATGCTAGCGGGGGGGCCGCAGGTACGCAGTATTTT. Amino acid sequence: CATSDASGGAAGTQYF. The chain joins TRBV24-1 to TRBJ2-3; 12 bases are shared with TRBD2. CDR1 is KGHDR and CDR2 is SFDVKD in the germline V gene. V gave up 3 bases and J gave up 8 bases; unmatched junction bases: 8. CDR3 length equals 16 residues.